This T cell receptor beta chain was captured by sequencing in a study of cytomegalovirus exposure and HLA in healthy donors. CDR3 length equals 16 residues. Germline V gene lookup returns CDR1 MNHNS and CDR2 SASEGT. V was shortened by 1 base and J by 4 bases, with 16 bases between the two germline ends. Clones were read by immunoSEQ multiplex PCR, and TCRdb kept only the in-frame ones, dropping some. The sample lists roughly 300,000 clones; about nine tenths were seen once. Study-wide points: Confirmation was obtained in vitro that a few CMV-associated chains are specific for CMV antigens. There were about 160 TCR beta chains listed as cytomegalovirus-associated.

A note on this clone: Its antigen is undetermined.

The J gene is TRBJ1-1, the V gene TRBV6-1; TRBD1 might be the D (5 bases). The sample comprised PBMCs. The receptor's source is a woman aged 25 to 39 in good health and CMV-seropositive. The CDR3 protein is CASSEGLAGPGTEAFF. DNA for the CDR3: TGTGCCAGCAGTGAAGGTCTCGCAGGGCCGGGCACTGAAGCTTTCTTT.